These 18 T cell receptor beta chains share one sample of origin, sequenced in a study of shared clonotypes between healthy human individuals. Only CD45RO-negative cells positively selected for CCR7 counted as naive CD8 cells, so terminally differentiated effector memory CD45RA+ cells were excluded. Assay: immunoSEQ multiplex PCR; the TCRdb copy retains only in-frame clones and omits some. The repertoire has fewer than 800,000 clones, around 92% of them found once; the top ten carry roughly 24%. The sample consisted of naive CD8+ T cells sorted from blood. The receptors originated from a man aged 30 to 45 in good health.

This clone has just one count. V usage is TRBV5-4 and J usage is TRBJ2-5; 7 bases line up with TRBD2. Germline CDR1 is SGHNT and CDR2 is YYREEE (reference sequence). V was clipped by 4 bases and J by 4 bases; unmatched bases: 13. The CDR3 spans 16 residues. Here the CDR3 reads CASSQVAGARGETQYF. The CDR3 bases are TGTGCCAGCAGCCAAGTTGCGGGAGCCCGTGGAGAGACCCAGTACTTC. Full variable domain (outside the CDR3, taken from reference TRBV5-4 and TRBJ2-5): ETGVTQSPTHLIKTRGQQVTLRCSSQSGHNTVSWYQQALGQGPQFIFQYYREEENGRGNFPPRFSGLQFPNYSSELNVNALELDDSALYLCASSQVAGARGETQYFGPGTRLLVL.

This chain uses TRBV4-1 with TRBJ2-3; 9 nucleotides agree with TRBD1. CDR3 length: 14 residues. The V gene end was trimmed by 7 bases and the J gene end by 2 bases; junction bases not matched to a gene: 4. From germline, CDR1 is MGHRA and CDR2 YSYEKL. In DNA form, the CDR3 reads TGCGCCAGCACCGACAGGGGGGCCACAGATACGCAGTATTTT. As protein: CASTDRGATDTQYF.

The chain couples TRBV7-9 to TRBJ2-3, with TRBD1 matching over 10 bases. The CDR3 covers 16 residues. Germline loops: CDR1 SEHNR, CDR2 FQNEAQ (reference sequence). The J segment lost 6 bases and the V segment lost 1 base, leaving 7 bases of the junction unmatched. The CDR3 bases are TGTGCCAGCAGCTTAGAGACAGGGGGCGTTTCCGATACGCAGTATTTT. Translating gives CASSLETGGVSDTQYF.

The chain carries TRBV4-1 and TRBJ2-7; 12 nucleotides align to TRBD2. Trimming cost V 1 base and J 1 base; bases outside gene matches: 11. The CDR3 is 19 residues long. CDR1 is MGHRA, CDR2 YSYEKL, per germline. CDR3 region: CASSQGWLAGGLVSYEQYF. The CDR3 DNA is TGCGCCAGCAGCCAAGGTTGGCTAGCGGGAGGGTTGGTGTCCTACGAGCAGTACTTC.

The gene calls are TRBV27 and TRBJ2-7; 13 bases are shared with TRBD2. CDR3 length: 17 residues. Germline CDR1 is MNHEY and CDR2 is SMNVEV (reference sequence). The trim removed 6 bases at V and 4 bases at J, leaving 12 bases unmatched. The CDR3 region has the DNA TGTGCCAGCAGGCTAACTAGCGGGAGGGGTACCAGGTACGAGCAGTACTTC. Translated: CASRLTSGRGTRYEQYF.

The gene calls are TRBV10-2 and TRBJ2-1; no firm D call. V gave up 3 bases and J gave up 0 bases, with 6 bases separating them. CDR1 is WSHSY, CDR2 SAAADI, per germline. CDR3 length: 14 amino acids. The DNA of the CDR3 is TGCGCCAGCAGTGATCTGAACTCCTACAATGAGCAGTTCTTC. Translating it yields CASSDLNSYNEQFF.

This clone showed up just a few times. V usage is TRBV29-1 and J usage is TRBJ2-7; 7 bases match TRBD1. Germline CDR1 and CDR2: SQVTM and ANQGSEA. With 7 bases clipped from V and 2 bases from J, the junction kept 8 bases outside the gene matches. The length of the CDR3 is 13 residues. The CDR3 is CSATIQGPYEQYF. As DNA, the CDR3 is TGCAGCGCCACTATACAGGGGCCCTACGAGCAGTACTTC.

V usage is TRBV7-8 and J usage is TRBJ2-7; no clear D. Trimming removed 5 bases at V and 1 base at J, with 6 bases between. This CDR3 comprises 12 residues. Germline lookup yields CDR1 SGHVS and CDR2 FQNEAQ. In nucleotides, the CDR3 is TGTGCCAGCAGCGGAAGTTCCTACGAGCAGTACTTC. Translated: CASSGSSYEQYF.

The J gene is TRBJ2-2, the V gene TRBV28, with 9 bases matching TRBD2. This CDR3 region has 16 residues. Germline V gives CDR1 MDHEN, CDR2 SYDVKM. V lost 4 bases, J lost 1 base, and 4 bases stayed unmatched. This CDR3 is CASSSPLAGNTGELFF. CDR3 sequence (DNA): TGTGCCAGCAGTTCCCCACTAGCGGGGAACACCGGGGAGCTGTTTTTT.

The chain links TRBV5-5 to TRBJ2-7; the match to TRBD1 covers 10 bases. The V gene end was trimmed by 1 base and the J gene end by 6 bases; junction bases not matched to a gene: 7. Germline V gene lookup returns CDR1 SGHKS and CDR2 YYEKEE (reference sequence). The CDR3 runs 15 residues. The chain's CDR3 is CASSLYGTGVFEQYF. CDR3 nucleotide sequence: TGTGCCAGCAGCTTGTATGGGACAGGGGTCTTCGAGCAGTACTTC.

The rearrangement joins TRBV6-6 to TRBJ1-5; D gene unclear. CDR1 is MNHNY, CDR2 SVGAGI, per germline (reference sequence). Trimming shortened V by 8 bases and J by 1 base, and 12 bases separated the two germline ends. This CDR3 comprises 14 residues. The CDR3 reads CASQGRSSNQPQHF. In DNA, the CDR3 is TGTGCCAGCCAAGGGCGGTCGAGCAATCAGCCCCAGCATTTT.

The chain recombines TRBV18 with TRBJ2-1; D unclear. V dropped 3 bases and J dropped 8 bases, with 5 bases sitting between them. Germline CDR1 is KGHSH and CDR2 is LQKENI. The CDR3 is made up of 11 amino acids. The DNA of the CDR3 is TGTGCCAGCTCACCTGCCGATGAGCAGTTCTTC. Residues: CASSPADEQFF.

The J gene is TRBJ2-7, the V gene TRBV6-5; 8 bases match TRBD2. V lost 5 bases to trimming and J lost 0 bases; unmatched junction nucleotides: 3. This CDR3 is built from 14 residues. Germline assignment: CDR1 MNHEY and CDR2 SVGAGI. The CDR3 reads CASSQSGSSYEQYF. CDR3 bases: TGTGCCAGCAGTCAAAGCGGGAGCTCCTACGAGCAGTACTTC.

The genes are TRBV28 and TRBJ2-5; D perhaps matches TRBD1 (6 bases). The ends were cut back, 1 base at V and 3 bases at J, with 12 bases in the middle. This CDR3 has 15 amino acids. Germline lookup yields CDR1 MDHEN and CDR2 SYDVKM. The CDR3 loop reads CASSLSARDKETQYF. DNA of the CDR3: TGTGCCAGCAGTTTATCGGCTAGGGACAAAGAGACCCAGTACTTC.

This clone was observed a few times. The rearrangement links TRBV7-9 to TRBJ2-1, with no clear D. The CDR3 totals 11 residues. The germline V and J ends were trimmed by 5 bases and 6 bases, with 5 bases remaining between them. The germline V gene has CDR1 SEHNR and CDR2 FQNEAQ (reference sequence). CDR3: CASSVSNEQFF. For the CDR3, the DNA is TGTGCCAGCAGCGTCAGCAATGAGCAGTTCTTC.

This clone showed up just once. This sequence joins TRBV7-8 and TRBJ1-1; D unclear. This CDR3 is 17 amino acids long. V shed 3 bases and J shed 4 bases, with 21 bases lying between them. Germline V gene sequence: CDR1 SGHVS, CDR2 FQNEAQ. This CDR3 reads CASSFPEKSIRGTEAFF. DNA for the CDR3: TGTGCCAGCAGCTTTCCGGAAAAGAGTATACGGGGCACTGAAGCTTTCTTT.

The chain has TRBV11-2 and TRBJ2-5; D is perhaps TRBD1 (5 bases). The CDR3 loop spans 16 amino acids. Trimming cost V 1 base and J 3 bases, with 15 bases left between them. Germline CDR1 and CDR2: SGHAT and FQNNGV. The CDR3 coding sequence is TGTGCCAGCAGCTTAGCTCCAGGGTTTGATGAAGAGACCCAGTACTTC. Residues: CASSLAPGFDEETQYF.

The V gene is TRBV30, the J gene TRBJ2-1, with D perhaps matching TRBD1 (6 bases). V was trimmed by 1 base and J by 8 bases, leaving 18 bases between them. Germline-derived CDR1 and CDR2 are GTSNPN and SVGIG (reference sequence). The CDR3 has 15 amino acids. CDR3 amino acids: CAWSASPDSFHEQFF. CDR3 DNA: TGTGCCTGGAGTGCCTCCCCGGACAGTTTCCATGAGCAGTTCTTC. Full variable domain (missing parts from reference TRBV30 and TRBJ2-1): SQTIHQWPATLVQPVGSPLSLECTVEGTSNPNLYWYRQAAGRGLQLLFYSVGIGQISSEVPQNLSASRPQDRQFILSSKKLLLSDSGFYLCAWSASPDSFHEQFFGPGTRLTVL.